The following is a T cell receptor beta chain sequence with its context. The data were obtained in a study of beta chain features in type 1 diabetes. Expressed TCRB transcripts were sequenced because the isolated RNA had all been reverse transcribed beforehand. Sequenced by immunoSEQ multiplex PCR; TCRdb stores in-frame clones only, minus some. Of tens of thousands of clones listed, approximately 56% are singletons. Trimming stripped 0 bases from V and 5 bases from J, with 10 bases between. Germline V gene data show CDR1 as GTSNPN and CDR2 as SVGIG (reference sequence). The CDR3 contains 13 residues. This chain uses TRBV30 with TRBJ2-5, with D possibly TRBD2 on 5 matching bases. The TCR sequence derives from a woman aged 18-29 years in good health. Sequenced: Tregs from blood. The CDR3 region is CAWSVRGQETQYF. The CDR3 region has the DNA TGTGCCTGGAGTGTACGAGGGCAGGAGACCCAGTACTTC.